The 32 T cell receptor beta chains in this list originate from one sample, sequenced in a study of blood T cell repertoires in COVID-19. Sequencing used immunoSEQ multiplex PCR; TCRdb keeps in-frame clones, though not all of them. The sample consists of almost 350,000 clones, roughly 87% of them appearing once. Sequencing was carried out using peripheral blood. Source of these receptors: a woman aged 55-70 years with COVID-19, enrolled during active disease.

CDR3 sequence: CASTIGGNLNYGYTF. The CDR3 DNA is TGTGCCAGCACTATCGGCGGCAACCTCAACTATGGCTACACCTTC. The chain carries TRBV6-5 and TRBJ1-2, with D uncertain. In germline, CDR1 is MNHEY, CDR2 SVGAGI. Trimming left V 7 bases short and J 2 bases short, with 17 bases between. The CDR3 loop spans 15 amino acids.

The CDR3 nucleotides read TGCAGTGCTAGTGGTTCGGGATACCCAGAAAGTTCACCCCTCCACTTT. Protein product: CSASGSGYPESSPLHF. V is TRBV20-1 and J is TRBJ1-6; D is unresolved. CDR3 length: 16 amino acids. Trimming took 3 bases from V and 9 from J, leaving 21 bases between them. CDR1 DFQATT and CDR2 SNEGSKA come from the germline V gene (reference sequence).

This clone occurred once. The rearrangement joins TRBV23-1 to TRBJ2-4; 7 nucleotides match TRBD1. TRBV23-1 is an open reading frame, and its role is uncertain. Germline trimming cut 4 bases from V and 4 bases from J; bases unmatched to any gene: 19. The CDR3 is 19 residues long. The CDR3 DNA reads TGCGCCAGCAGTCTAATAGAGCCGGGACAGAGGGCTTGTAAAAACATTCAGTACTTC. It codes for CASSLIEPGQRACKNIQYF.

The genes are TRBV10-1 and TRBJ2-1; D might be TRBD2 (5 bases). The CDR3 length is 12 residues. CDR1 and CDR2 (germline): WNHNN, SYGVQD (reference sequence). V lost 7 bases to trimming and J lost 8 bases, with 12 bases between them. The CDR3 nucleotides read TGCGCCAGCATCACCCTCGGGGATGAGCAGTTCTTC. Amino acid sequence: CASITLGDEQFF.

This chain connects TRBV6-5 to TRBJ1-2; D is ambiguous. CDR3 length: 13 residues. Germline lookup yields CDR1 MNHEY and CDR2 SVGAGI. V was cut by 4 bases and J by 8 bases, with 14 bases left in between. This chain's CDR3 is CASSSGGSIGYTF. The CDR3 DNA reads as TGTGCCAGCAGTTCGGGAGGGTCTATCGGCTACACCTTC.

This chain links TRBV7-9 with TRBJ1-1, with TRBD1 identical over 9 bases. V shed 5 bases and J 5 bases; nucleotides not matched to a gene: 3. The germline V gene has CDR1 SEHNR and CDR2 FQNEAQ (reference sequence). This CDR3 region has 13 residues. CDR3 region: CASSIDRGTEAFF. The CDR3 DNA follows: TGTGCCAGCAGCATCGACAGGGGGACTGAAGCTTTCTTT.

This CDR3 reads CASSEASLEQFF. Written as DNA, the CDR3 is TGTGCCAGCAGTGAGGCTAGCTTGGAGCAGTTCTTC. The chain recombines TRBV2 with TRBJ2-1; maybe TRBD2 (5 bases). Trimming pared 3 bases from V and 10 bases from J, leaving 10 bases between. CDR1 and CDR2 (germline): SNHLY, FYNNEI. CDR3 length: 12 residues.

The chain couples TRBV5-1 to TRBJ1-3; perhaps TRBD1 as D (5 bases). Trimming took off 0 bases at V and 4 bases at J, with 14 bases between the two ends. Germline CDR1 SGHRS, CDR2 YFSETQ. The CDR3 has 16 residues. The CDR3 DNA follows: TGCGCCAGCAGCTTGGGAGCACCTGGGGCGGGAAACACCATATATTTT. Translation gives CASSLGAPGAGNTIYF.

The chain links TRBV21-1 to TRBJ2-1; TRBD2, as called in the table, went unchecked against the DNA. TRBV21-1 is marked as a pseudogene. This CDR3 region has 17 residues. CDR3 amino acids: CASSLIKGGLAWNEQFF. CDR3 bases: TGTGCCAGCAGCCTCATAAAGGGGGGACTAGCGTGGAATGAGCAGTTCTTC.

The chain carries TRBV7-8 and TRBJ1-5; 8 nucleotides align to TRBD1. The CDR3 has 14 amino acids. Looked up from germline, CDR1 is SGHVS and CDR2 is FQNEAQ. Germline trimming cut 4 bases from V and 1 base from J; bases unmatched to any gene: 0. The CDR3 sequence is CASSWTGSNQPQHF. The CDR3 DNA reads TGTGCCAGCAGCTGGACAGGGAGCAATCAGCCCCAGCATTTT.

The chain carries TRBV24-1 and TRBJ1-1; D perhaps matches TRBD1 (6 bases). Germline values: CDR1 KGHDR, CDR2 SFDVKD. V dropped 1 base and J dropped 11 bases, with 13 bases sitting between them. The CDR3 loop spans 13 amino acids. This CDR3 reads CATSDFGGPGAFF. In DNA, the CDR3 is TGTGCCACCAGTGATTTCGGGGGGCCGGGCGCTTTCTTT.

CDR3 nucleotides: TGTGCCAGCAGCCAAGGGGGGACAGGGAGAGACTATGGCTACACCTTC. Translation gives CASSQGGTGRDYGYTF. The genes are TRBV3-1 (or the pseudogene TRBV3-2) and TRBJ1-2, with 9 bases aligning to TRBD1. CDR3 length: 16 amino acids. Trimming cost V 1 base and J 3 bases; bases outside gene matches: 6. Germline values: CDR1 LGHDT, CDR2 YNNKEL (reference sequence).

This rearrangement joins TRBV10-1 to TRBJ2-1; 8 bases align to TRBD2. The trim removed 0 bases at V and 7 bases at J, leaving 8 bases unmatched. The CDR3 spans 16 residues. Per the germline V gene, CDR1 is WNHNN and CDR2 is SYGVQD (reference sequence). CDR3 region: CASSESSGGSLNEQFF. The CDR3 DNA reads as TGCGCCAGCAGTGAGTCCAGCGGGGGTTCATTGAATGAGCAGTTCTTC.

The chain uses TRBV11-2 and TRBJ1-2; D remains ambiguous. The CDR3 spans 13 residues. Germline V lookup: CDR1 SGHAT, CDR2 FQNNGV. The germline V and J ends were trimmed by 4 bases and 0 bases, with 6 bases remaining between them. DNA for the CDR3: TGTGCCAGCAGCTCCCTTCCTAACTATGGCTACACCTTC. This sequence encodes CASSSLPNYGYTF.

The V call is TRBV18, the J call TRBJ1-1; D not certain. This CDR3 has 13 residues. The V end was cut by 2 bases, the J end by 7 bases, with 11 bases between. Germline V gives CDR1 KGHSH, CDR2 LQKENI. CDR3: CASSPISALEAFF. The CDR3 coding sequence is TGTGCCAGCTCACCAATAAGCGCCCTTGAAGCTTTCTTT.

The chain combines TRBV19 with TRBJ1-2, with D possibly matching TRBD1 (6 bases). The CDR3 runs 15 residues. The germline V and J ends were trimmed by 6 bases and 7 bases, with 21 bases remaining between them. Germline-derived CDR1 and CDR2 are LNHDA and SQIVND (reference sequence). The CDR3 loop reads CASSWRGRDPAGYTF. Here the CDR3 DNA reads TGTGCCAGTAGCTGGAGGGGGAGGGACCCTGCTGGCTACACCTTC.

V usage is TRBV5-5 and J usage is TRBJ1-5, with D perhaps TRBD1 (5 bases). This CDR3 comprises 12 residues. V lost 2 bases, J lost 7 bases, and 7 bases lay in between. Per germline, CDR1 SGHKS and CDR2 YYEKEE (reference sequence). CDR3 DNA sequence: TGTGCCAGCAGCTTAGGGGAACAGCCCCAGCATTTT. Amino acid sequence: CASSLGEQPQHF. Filled out from reference TRBV5-5 and TRBJ1-5, the complete variable domain reads DAGVTQSPTHLIKTRGQQVTLRCSPISGHKSVSWYQQVLGQGPQFIFQYYEKEERGRGNFPDRFSARQFPNYSSELNVNALLLGDSALYLCASSLGEQPQHFGDGTRLSIL.

The rearrangement uses TRBV14 and TRBJ1-3, with TRBD1 as a possible D gene (6 bases). Looked up from germline, CDR1 is SGHDN and CDR2 is FVKESK. This CDR3 spans 16 amino acids. Trimming removed 5 bases from V and 0 bases from J, with 14 bases in between. CDR3 residues: CASSDRRTVSGNTIYF. DNA of the CDR3: TGTGCCAGCAGCGACCGGAGGACAGTCTCTGGAAACACCATATATTTT.

This clone showed up just once. The chain carries TRBV5-1 and TRBJ1-4, with a possible D match to TRBD1 (6 bases). The germline CDR1 and CDR2 sequences are SGHRS and YFSETQ. This CDR3 has 14 amino acids. V gave up 3 bases and J gave up 4 bases, with 10 bases separating them. CDR3 protein: CASSSGQVNEKLFF. The CDR3 DNA is TGCGCCAGCAGCTCGGGACAAGTTAATGAAAAACTGTTTTTT. Together with reference TRBV5-1 and TRBJ1-4, the CDR3 gives the full variable domain: KAGVTQTPRYLIKTRGQQVTLSCSPISGHRSVSWYQQTPGQGLQFLFEYFSETQRNKGNFPGRFSGRQFSNSRSEMNVSTLELGDSALYLCASSSGQVNEKLFFGSGTQLSVL.

CDR3 in amino acids: CASSPRQGHGYTF. CDR3 bases: TGTGCCAGTAGTCCACGACAGGGACATGGCTACACCTTC. The rearrangement uses TRBV19 and TRBJ1-2; 7 bases are shared with TRBD1. The CDR3 sequence is 13 residues long. J was trimmed by 6 bases and V by 5 bases; bases with no gene match: 6. The germline CDR1 and CDR2 sequences are LNHDA and SQIVND (reference sequence).

The V and J genes are TRBV5-1 and TRBJ2-1, with TRBD2 matching 13 bases. Germline V gene lookup returns CDR1 SGHRS and CDR2 YFSETQ. CDR3 length equals 14 residues. Losses at the gene ends were 4 bases for V and 12 bases for J; bases not matched to a gene: 7. In DNA, the CDR3 is TGCGCCAGCAGCACTGGACTAGCGGGGGTTGGGCAGTTCTTC. It specifies CASSTGLAGVGQFF.

This chain links TRBV3-1 (or the pseudogene TRBV3-2) with TRBJ1-2; D is possibly TRBD1 (6 bases). Between the trimmed V and J ends, which lost 1 base and 5 bases, there was a span of 11 bases. CDR1 LGHDT and CDR2 YNNKEL come from the germline V gene (reference sequence). The CDR3 consists of 14 residues. CDR3 DNA sequence: TGTGCCAGCAGCCAAGCAGGGACAACTTATGGCTACACCTTC. Its protein product is CASSQAGTTYGYTF.

J is TRBJ2-2 and V is TRBV7-9, with no clear D. CDR3 size: 16 residues. Germline-derived CDR1 and CDR2 are SEHNR and FQNEAQ (reference sequence). V was clipped by 2 bases and J by 1 base, with 11 bases between them. The CDR3 coding sequence is TGTGCCAGCAGCTTAAATTTCGGAGAGAACACCGGGGAGCTGTTTTTT. It codes for CASSLNFGENTGELFF.

This clone has a handful of counts. CDR3 nucleotide sequence: TGTGCCAGCAGCACTAGACCGGGACAGGGGTGGGATGGCTACACCTTC. Translating gives CASSTRPGQGWDGYTF. The V call is TRBV9, the J call TRBJ1-2; 10 bases line up with TRBD1. V lost 4 bases and J lost 6; bases outside the gene matches: 12. Germline V CDR1 and CDR2: SGDLS, YYNGEE. The CDR3 sequence is 16 residues long.

This clone was counted a single time. The V gene is TRBV7-2, the J gene TRBJ1-1; D call uncertain. Germline CDR1 SGHTA, CDR2 FQGNSA. CDR3 size: 15 residues. The ends were cut back, 5 bases at V and 0 bases at J, with 13 bases in the middle. The CDR3, as DNA: TGTGCCAGCAGCGCTAGCGTATCTGTGAACACTGAAGCTTTCTTT. This translates into CASSASVSVNTEAFF.

DNA of the CDR3: TGTGCCAGCAGTAGGACAGAGAATCAGCCCCAGCATTTT. Its translation: CASSRTENQPQHF. The chain couples TRBV2 to TRBJ1-5, with D possibly TRBD1 on 6 matching bases. The germline V gene has CDR1 SNHLY and CDR2 FYNNEI. The CDR3 runs 13 residues. The germline V and J ends were trimmed by 5 bases and 4 bases, with 9 bases remaining between them. Variable domain in full (rest from reference TRBV2 and TRBJ1-5): EPEVTQTPSHQVTQMGQEVILRCVPISNHLYFYWYRQILGQKVEFLVSFYNNEISEKSEIFDDQFSVERPDGSNFTLKIRSTKLEDSAMYFCASSRTENQPQHFGDGTRLSIL.

The chain recombines TRBV20-1 with TRBJ2-3; the D is unclear. From germline, CDR1 is DFQATT and CDR2 SNEGSKA (reference sequence). The length of the CDR3 is 11 residues. V lost 3 bases and J lost 2, with 3 bases in between. The CDR3 sequence is CSARYTDTQYF. DNA for the CDR3: TGCAGTGCTAGGTACACAGATACGCAGTATTTT.

The genes are TRBV10-1 and TRBJ1-3; unclear D gene. Trimming left V 3 bases short and J 0 bases short, with 9 bases between. CDR3 size: 15 residues. Germline CDR1 is WNHNN and CDR2 is SYGVQD (reference sequence). The CDR3 protein is CASSDPGVSGNTIYF. The CDR3 nucleotides read TGCGCCAGCAGTGACCCCGGGGTCTCTGGAAACACCATATATTTT.

The chain carries TRBV11-2 and TRBJ2-1; 7 bases are a match to TRBD2. With V trimmed by 5 bases and J by 4 bases, 11 bases remained unmatched. Germline assignment: CDR1 SGHAT and CDR2 FQNNGV. CDR3 length: 16 amino acids. The CDR3: CASSVGRGVVYNEQFF. Written as DNA, the CDR3 is TGTGCCAGCAGCGTAGGACGGGGGGTCGTTTACAATGAGCAGTTCTTC.

The chain combines TRBV6-5 with TRBJ1-3; D is unresolved. Trimming stripped 5 bases from V and 3 bases from J, with 8 bases between. Germline values: CDR1 MNHEY, CDR2 SVGAGI. The CDR3 spans 13 residues. CDR3 sequence reads: CASSPTFGNTIYF. CDR3 nucleotide sequence: TGTGCCAGCAGTCCGACTTTTGGAAACACCATATATTTT.

V gene TRBV18 combines with J gene TRBJ2-2, with a weak D call TRBD1 (5 bases). This CDR3 is built from 17 residues. V lost 6 bases and J 2 bases, leaving 19 bases between the germline ends. Germline V gene lookup returns CDR1 KGHSH and CDR2 LQKENI. The CDR3 sequence: CASSLRQTAYNTGELFF. The CDR3 nucleotides are TGTGCCAGCTCCCTCCGACAGACAGCCTATAACACCGGGGAGCTGTTTTTT.

This clone came up once. V gene TRBV5-5 combines with J gene TRBJ1-3; D gene unclear. Germline lookup yields CDR1 SGHKS and CDR2 YYEKEE (reference sequence). This CDR3 contains 12 residues. V was clipped by 2 bases and J by 9 bases, with 9 bases between them. The CDR3: CASSLLQSTIYF. CDR3 nucleotides: TGTGCCAGCAGCTTATTACAGAGCACCATATATTTT.